This entry lists 21 T cell receptor beta chains sequenced from one sample in a study of blood T cell repertoires in COVID-19 (dated by TCRdb to the early 2020s). The library was generated by the immunoSEQ multiplex PCR assay. Imported from immuneACCESS, the table was reduced by TCRdb to in-frame sequences with V and J called. These copies leave out some clones; in studies compared against another copy, an unresolved V gene accounts for under half, and the cause of the remainder is not known. Present in this sample are 200,000 or so clones, around 82% of which were seen just once. Together, the top ten hold roughly 7% of the sample. Sequenced material: PBMCs or T cells enriched from blood (not recorded which). The receptors were gathered from a man aged 40-55 years who had recovered from COVID-19.

The chain employs TRBV21-1 and TRBJ1-5; the table's D call, TRBD1, was not checked against the DNA. TRBV21-1 is given as a pseudogene. This CDR3 spans 16 amino acids. The DNA of the CDR3 is TGTGCCAGCAGCAGTCAAACAGGGGATAGCAATCAGCCCCAGCATTTT. Protein sequence: CASSSQTGDSNQPQHF.

There are many counts of this clone. The J gene is TRBJ2-7, the V gene TRBV5-8; D ambiguous. The CDR3 is 13 amino acids. Germline CDR1 is SGHTS and CDR2 is YDEGEE. Trimming stripped 2 bases from V and 0 bases from J, with 6 bases between. The DNA of the CDR3 is TGTGCCAGCAGCTTTTCCCACTCCTACGAGCAGTACTTC. Translating gives CASSFSHSYEQYF.

The V gene is TRBV5-1, the J gene TRBJ1-1; D is ambiguous. This CDR3 contains 13 residues. The V end was cut by 0 bases, the J end by 5 bases, with 8 bases between. CDR1 and CDR2 (germline): SGHRS, YFSETQ. The CDR3 region is CASSLGGFTEAFF. The CDR3, as DNA: TGCGCCAGCAGCTTGGGAGGATTTACTGAAGCTTTCTTT.

The chain joins TRBV5-1 to TRBJ1-3; 8 bases align to TRBD1. With V trimmed by 0 bases and J by 2 bases, 7 bases remained unmatched. The CDR3 extends over 17 amino acids. CDR1 is SGHRS, CDR2 YFSETQ, per germline. CDR3 nucleotide sequence: TGCGCCAGCAGCTTGGAACCCGCCAGGGGGCCTGGAAACACCATATATTTT. This translates into CASSLEPARGPGNTIYF.

The sample holds a few counts of this clone. The chain employs TRBV2 and TRBJ2-1; 8 nucleotides agree with TRBD2. Germline V gene lookup returns CDR1 SNHLY and CDR2 FYNNEI. The CDR3 runs 13 residues. V trimming: 5 bases; J trimming: 6 bases; junction bases outside the gene matches: 3. The CDR3 loop reads CASSTGTSNEQFF. The CDR3 nucleotides are TGTGCCAGCAGTACCGGGACTAGCAATGAGCAGTTCTTC.

The chain carries TRBV6-5 and TRBJ1-5, with 9 bases matching TRBD1. Losses at the gene ends were 6 bases for V and 2 bases for J; bases not matched to a gene: 5. The CDR3 extends over 15 amino acids. Germline V CDR1 and CDR2: MNHEY, SVGAGI. CDR3 amino acids: CASRYRTGGNQPQHF. The CDR3 bases are TGTGCCAGCAGATACCGGACAGGGGGCAATCAGCCCCAGCATTTT.

This chain connects TRBV5-4 to TRBJ2-1; TRBD2 matches 12 bases. V trimming: 4 bases; J trimming: 4 bases; junction bases outside the gene matches: 6. The CDR3 runs 16 residues. Germline V gene data show CDR1 as SGHNT and CDR2 as YYREEE (reference sequence). CDR3 region: CASSPTSGGLYNEQFF. The CDR3 DNA is TGTGCCAGCAGCCCTACTAGCGGGGGGCTATACAATGAGCAGTTCTTC.

The chain carries TRBV5-8 and TRBJ2-5, with a possible D match to TRBD1 (5 bases). The CDR3 has 12 residues. Germline V CDR1 and CDR2: SGHTS, YDEGEE. V lost 5 bases and J lost 5, with 10 bases in between. In DNA, the CDR3 is TGTGCCAGCAGTCCTCAGGGTGAGACCCAGTACTTC. Translating it yields CASSPQGETQYF.

The V and J genes are TRBV6-5 and TRBJ2-6, with D maybe TRBD1 (6 bases). Germline V CDR1 and CDR2: MNHEY, SVGAGI. V was trimmed by 6 bases and J by 3 bases, leaving 9 bases between them. The CDR3 totals 14 residues. The chain's CDR3 is CASSQGYGANVLTF. In nucleotides, the CDR3 is TGTGCCAGCAGCCAGGGGTATGGGGCCAACGTCCTGACTTTC.

V usage is TRBV27 and J usage is TRBJ1-1, with D possibly matching TRBD1 (5 bases). V lost 2 bases and J lost 4, with 11 bases in between. The CDR3 loop spans 14 amino acids. Germline-derived CDR1 and CDR2 are MNHEY and SMNVEV (reference sequence). CDR3 region: CASSLGGGTTEAFF. As DNA, the CDR3 is TGTGCCAGCAGTTTAGGGGGGGGGACCACTGAAGCTTTCTTT.

The chain recombines TRBV7-9 with TRBJ1-1; unclear D gene. Trimming left V 3 bases short and J 4 bases short, with 6 bases between. CDR3 length: 12 amino acids. Germline assignment: CDR1 SEHNR and CDR2 FQNEAQ (reference sequence). The CDR3 region is CASSLERTEAFF. In nucleotides, the CDR3 is TGTGCCAGCAGCTTGGAGCGCACTGAAGCTTTCTTT.

The chain uses TRBV4-1 and TRBJ2-7; 8 bases are a match to TRBD1. Trimming at V came to 0 bases and at J to 7 bases, leaving 14 bases not matched to a gene. The CDR3 spans 17 residues. Germline loops: CDR1 MGHRA, CDR2 YSYEKL. The CDR3 protein is CASSQDLGLDRAGEQYF. The CDR3 coding sequence is TGCGCCAGCAGCCAAGATTTAGGGTTGGACAGGGCTGGGGAGCAGTACTTC.

V is TRBV28 and J is TRBJ1-5; D uncertain. Germline V gives CDR1 MDHEN, CDR2 SYDVKM. V dropped 4 bases and J dropped 6 bases, with 13 bases sitting between them. This CDR3 region has 14 residues. DNA of the CDR3: TGTGCCAGCAGTTCATGGGTGGGAGGTCAGCCCCAGCATTTT. Translating it yields CASSSWVGGQPQHF.

This chain links TRBV5-6 with TRBJ1-5, with 8 bases aligning to TRBD1. The CDR3 length is 14 residues. Losses at the gene ends were 0 bases for V and 7 bases for J; bases not matched to a gene: 3. Looked up from germline, CDR1 is SGHDT and CDR2 is YYEEEE. CDR3 amino acids: CASSLAGGGQPQHF. As DNA, the CDR3 is TGTGCCAGCAGCTTGGCAGGGGGCGGGCAGCCCCAGCATTTT. Filled out from reference TRBV5-6 and TRBJ1-5, the complete variable domain reads DAGVTQSPTHLIKTRGQQVTLRCSPKSGHDTVSWYQQALGQGPQFIFQYYEEEERQRGNFPDRFSGHQFPNYSSELNVNALLLGDSALYLCASSLAGGGQPQHFGDGTRLSIL.

This chain connects TRBV2 to TRBJ1-5; tentative D call: TRBD1 (6 bases). CDR1 and CDR2 (germline): SNHLY, FYNNEI. V lost 5 bases, J lost 0 bases, and 11 bases lay in between. The CDR3 extends over 15 amino acids. The chain's CDR3 is CASSLDSSSNQPQHF. The DNA of the CDR3 is TGTGCCAGCAGTTTGGACAGCAGTAGCAATCAGCCCCAGCATTTT. Full variable domain (outside the CDR3, taken from reference TRBV2 and TRBJ1-5): EPEVTQTPSHQVTQMGQEVILRCVPISNHLYFYWYRQILGQKVEFLVSFYNNEISEKSEIFDDQFSVERPDGSNFTLKIRSTKLEDSAMYFCASSLDSSSNQPQHFGDGTRLSIL.

The V and J genes are TRBV5-1 and TRBJ2-7; D perhaps matches TRBD1 (5 bases). This CDR3 has 13 amino acids. Germline CDR1 is SGHRS and CDR2 is YFSETQ. V was clipped by 4 bases and J by 0 bases, with 8 bases between them. CDR3 bases: TGCGCCAGCAGCGAACAGGCCTCCTACGAGCAGTACTTC. As protein: CASSEQASYEQYF.

The chain uses TRBV9 and TRBJ2-3, with 10 bases matching TRBD2. The CDR3 is 14 amino acids. Germline lookup yields CDR1 SGDLS and CDR2 YYNGEE. Unmatched junction bases numbered 4, after V lost 2 bases and J lost 7 bases. This chain's CDR3 is CASSVPSGGNTQYF. The CDR3 DNA sequence: TGTGCCAGCAGCGTTCCTAGCGGGGGTAATACGCAGTATTTT.

J is TRBJ1-2 and V is TRBV30; 10 nucleotides agree with TRBD1. This CDR3 is built from 14 residues. Germline V gene data show CDR1 as GTSNPN and CDR2 as SVGIG (reference sequence). J lost 6 bases, V lost 2 bases, and 6 bases had no gene match. CDR3 DNA sequence: TGTGCCTGGAGTTGGGGGGGACAGGGGAATGGCTACACCTTC. This translates into CAWSWGGQGNGYTF. Complete variable domain (other parts from reference TRBV30 and TRBJ1-2): SQTIHQWPATLVQPVGSPLSLECTVEGTSNPNLYWYRQAAGRGLQLLFYSVGIGQISSEVPQNLSASRPQDRQFILSSKKLLLSDSGFYLCAWSWGGQGNGYTFGSGTRLTVV.

The gene calls are TRBV11-1 and TRBJ2-3, with D maybe TRBD1 (5 bases). Per the germline V gene, CDR1 is SGHAT and CDR2 is FQDESV (reference sequence). The CDR3 length is 13 residues. Trimming stripped 6 bases from V and 3 bases from J, with 10 bases between. The DNA for the CDR3 is TGTGCCAGCAGTTATCAGGGAACAGATACGCAGTATTTT. Translated, it gives CASSYQGTDTQYF.

This clone was counted a single time. The junction shows a germline mismatch at one end, possibly a read error. The chain links TRBV7-7 to TRBJ2-3; unclear D gene. The germline gives CDR1 SSHAT, CDR2 FNYEAQ (reference sequence). The CDR3 runs 14 residues. The CDR3 DNA reads TGTGCTAGCAGCTTAGGTGCTAGTGCAGATACGCAGTATTTT. Residues: CASSLGASADTQYF.

The rearrangement joins TRBV28 to TRBJ2-7; 8 bases map to TRBD1. The CDR3 loop spans 16 amino acids. V was pared by 4 bases and J by 2 bases, with 10 bases of the junction left unmatched. CDR1 and CDR2 (germline): MDHEN, SYDVKM. The CDR3 sequence: CASSSNRGALTYEQYF. In DNA, the CDR3 is TGTGCCAGCAGTTCAAACAGGGGGGCCCTTACCTACGAGCAGTACTTC.